This is a list of T cell receptor beta chains from one sample in a study of blood T cell repertoires in COVID-19. The repertoire was sequenced with immunoSEQ multiplex PCR; TCRdb's copy has only in-frame clones and lacks some. The sample holds over 200,000 clones, 65% to 90% seen once. The sequencing input was peripheral blood. The receptors were sampled from a man in his fifties with COVID-19, enrolled during active disease. Both conserved end residues are part of each CDR3. Each record gives: clone size, V gene, J gene, D gene, CDR3 protein, CDR3 DNA. The D gene is left open where the match is weak. Clone size is not always given. Where it is, it says once, few, many or a class for expanded clones.

clone_size: .
v_call: TRBV19
j_call: TRBJ2-1
d_call: .
cdr3_aa: CASSIAGSTYNEQFF
cdr3_nt: TGTGCCAGTAGTATAGCGGGAAGCACCTACAATGAGCAGTTCTTC

clone_size: .
v_call: TRBV6-5
j_call: TRBJ2-7
d_call: .
cdr3_aa: CASSYSSGGSGNEQYF
cdr3_nt: TGTGCCAGCAGTTACTCGTCAGGAGGGTCGGGTAACGAGCAGTACTTC

clone_size: .
v_call: TRBV6-5
j_call: TRBJ2-2
d_call: .
cdr3_aa: CASSPSRTTSGELFF
cdr3_nt: TGTGCCAGCAGTCCAAGCCGCACCACCTCCGGGGAGCTGTTTTTT

clone_size: .
v_call: TRBV5-1
j_call: TRBJ1-4
d_call: TRBD1
cdr3_aa: CASSLLGQGIRANEKLFF
cdr3_nt: TGCGCCAGCAGCTTGTTAGGACAGGGGATAAGGGCTAATGAAAAACTGTTTTTT

clone_size: few
v_call: TRBV7-9
j_call: TRBJ1-4
d_call: TRBD1
cdr3_aa: CASSISTGGNEKLFF
cdr3_nt: TGTGCCAGCAGCATCTCGACAGGGGGAAATGAAAAACTGTTTTTT

clone_size: .
v_call: TRBV6-5
j_call: TRBJ1-1
d_call: .
cdr3_aa: CASKSLGHRTEAFF
cdr3_nt: TGTGCCAGCAAGAGCCTGGGACACCGCACTGAAGCTTTCTTT

clone_size: .
v_call: TRBV28
j_call: TRBJ2-3
d_call: TRBD2
cdr3_aa: CASIFSGGGTDTQYF
cdr3_nt: TGTGCCAGCATTTTTAGCGGGGGGGGGACAGATACGCAGTATTTT

clone_size: .
v_call: TRBV6-1
j_call: TRBJ1-5
d_call: .
cdr3_aa: CASSEVARGSASNQPQHF
cdr3_nt: TGTGCCAGCAGTGAAGTTGCCAGGGGTTCAGCTAGCAATCAGCCCCAGCATTTT

clone_size: .
v_call: TRBV4-2
j_call: TRBJ1-3
d_call: .
cdr3_aa: CASSQVAGSGNTIYF
cdr3_nt: TGTGCCAGCAGCCAAGTTGCGGGCTCTGGAAACACCATATATTTT

clone_size: .
v_call: TRBV5-1
j_call: TRBJ2-7
d_call: TRBD2
cdr3_aa: CASSLKGAGGRIPYEQYF
cdr3_nt: TGCGCCAGCAGCCTAAAGGGAGCGGGAGGGAGGATCCCCTACGAGCAGTACTTC

clone_size: .
v_call: TRBV3-1/TRBV3-2
j_call: TRBJ2-1
d_call: TRBD2
cdr3_aa: CASSQGITSGSTGEQFF
cdr3_nt: TGTGCCAGCAGCCAGGGCATTACTAGCGGGAGCACGGGTGAGCAGTTCTTC

clone_size: once
v_call: TRBV11-2
j_call: TRBJ2-1
d_call: TRBD2
cdr3_aa: CASSFRLAGEMSSYNEQFF
cdr3_nt: TGTGCCAGCAGCTTCCGACTAGCGGGAGAGATGAGCTCCTACAATGAGCAGTTCTTC

clone_size: .
v_call: TRBV28
j_call: TRBJ1-6
d_call: .
cdr3_aa: CASSTTEYNSPLHF
cdr3_nt: TGTGCCAGCAGTACGACAGAATATAATTCACCCCTCCACTTT

clone_size: .
v_call: TRBV5-6
j_call: TRBJ2-2
d_call: .
cdr3_aa: CASSFDTTGELFF
cdr3_nt: TGTGCCAGCAGCTTCGACACTACCGGGGAGCTGTTTTTT

clone_size: .
v_call: TRBV28
j_call: TRBJ1-5
d_call: .
cdr3_aa: CASNIGGDQPQHF
cdr3_nt: TGTGCCAGCAACATAGGGGGAGATCAGCCCCAGCATTTT

clone_size: once
v_call: TRBV6-4
j_call: TRBJ2-7
d_call: .
cdr3_aa: CASSASSYEQYF
cdr3_nt: TGTGCCAGCAGTGCCAGCTCCTACGAGCAGTACTTC

clone_size: .
v_call: TRBV21-1
j_call: TRBJ2-7
d_call: .
cdr3_aa: CASSLPSLEQYF
cdr3_nt: TGTGCCAGCAGCCTCCCCTCTCTCGAGCAGTACTTC